Sequencing of this TCR beta chain was carried out in a study of blood T cell repertoires in COVID-19 (dated by TCRdb to the early 2020s). For context, the study as a whole: The collaborator samples originated in the United States, Italy and Spain and spanned the acute and convalescent phases of COVID-19. Samples were obtained from the ongoing ImmuneRACE study (first 160 participants) and from some 1,300 subjects provided by 6 global collaborators. The repertoires were released in a freely available public database intended as a resource for research on the immune response to SARS-CoV-2. The sample metadata nearly always contained a de-identified subject ID, COVID-19 status, age in years and sex. Subjects who had been exposed to COVID-19, were actively infected with it, or had recovered from it provided the deeply sampled blood TCRbeta repertoires that made up the dataset. The prospective study material was composed of cDNA or gDNA derived from T cells, B-cell-depleted T cells, or PBMCs. Where HLA class I and class II types were available, the types were taken from metadata supplied by the sample provider, not from assay-based typing. What the research found in general, with its limitations: The quantity of clinical and demographic metadata differed by source and by participant and was supplied without curation.

TCRbeta CDR3 regions were amplified from genomic DNA by means of the immunoSEQ Assay, a bias-controlled multiplex PCR. Concerning the study's data processing: The number of nucleated cells in each sample was estimated from the amplification of reference gene primers within the assay. To quantify the absolute abundance of each unique TCRbeta CDR3 rearrangement, sequence reads were collapsed and filtered. For each sample, productive Simpson clonality was calculated as the square root of Simpson's diversity index across productive rearrangements. TCRdb re-hosts the immuneACCESS table, in-frame sequences only. Its copies lack some clones; in the studies checked, an unresolved V gene accounts for under half of them, and the cause for the rest is not known. The DNA gave D and trimming, while V, J and clone size come from that table. Recorded for this sample are about 74,000 clones; roughly three quarters of them occurred a single time. Of the sample, under 25% falls within the top ten clones.

In regard to this clone: Its antigen remains unidentified. At one boundary the junction diverges from the germline segment, which might be a read error.

Each collaborating institution followed its own protocols to collect whole blood in K2EDTA tubes. For TCRbeta analysis, collaborators shipped samples as frozen whole blood, isolated PBMCs, or DNA extracted from either of those sample types. The germline V gene encodes CDR1 SGHRS and CDR2 YFSETQ. From the cysteine through the phenylalanine, the CDR3 covers 15 amino acids. Left in the record is the CDR3 DNA by itself, 45 bases read in frame from the first base. Specimen: peripheral blood. The source is a man aged 65-85 years with acute or convalescent COVID-19. The sequence links TRBV5-1 to TRBJ1-3; the D segment could be TRBD1, given 6 matching bases. The bases read TGCGCCAGCAGCCTCTCCTCTGGACAGCCACCCCAACCCCATTTT. Its amino acids are CASSLSSGQPPQPHF.